This TCR beta chain appears in the sequencing data of a study of T-cell reconstitution after alpha-beta-depleted transplantation in children. CDR3 size: 13 residues. V lost 2 bases to trimming and J lost 6 bases, with 9 bases between them. This clonotype was seen many times. As it was prepared, the TCRbeta library received unique molecular identifiers. TCRdb fed the PCR reads into MiXCR, producing one record per CDR3 protein. The sample lists approximately 70,000 distinct CDR3 sequences; 4.9% were seen once. The rearrangement joins TRBV12-3 or TRBV12-4 to TRBJ2-3; the D is unclear. This receptor was obtained from a boy in the first two years of life who had a stem cell transplant for acute myeloid leukemia, so the T cells may come from the graft donor. Source: PBMCs, mostly from graft donor cells, taken 180 days after TCRalphabeta/CD19-depleted stem cell transplant. CDR3 residues: CASSLSQRDTQYF. The CDR3 nucleotides read TGTGCCAGCAGTTTAAGTCAGAGGGATACGCAGTATTTT.